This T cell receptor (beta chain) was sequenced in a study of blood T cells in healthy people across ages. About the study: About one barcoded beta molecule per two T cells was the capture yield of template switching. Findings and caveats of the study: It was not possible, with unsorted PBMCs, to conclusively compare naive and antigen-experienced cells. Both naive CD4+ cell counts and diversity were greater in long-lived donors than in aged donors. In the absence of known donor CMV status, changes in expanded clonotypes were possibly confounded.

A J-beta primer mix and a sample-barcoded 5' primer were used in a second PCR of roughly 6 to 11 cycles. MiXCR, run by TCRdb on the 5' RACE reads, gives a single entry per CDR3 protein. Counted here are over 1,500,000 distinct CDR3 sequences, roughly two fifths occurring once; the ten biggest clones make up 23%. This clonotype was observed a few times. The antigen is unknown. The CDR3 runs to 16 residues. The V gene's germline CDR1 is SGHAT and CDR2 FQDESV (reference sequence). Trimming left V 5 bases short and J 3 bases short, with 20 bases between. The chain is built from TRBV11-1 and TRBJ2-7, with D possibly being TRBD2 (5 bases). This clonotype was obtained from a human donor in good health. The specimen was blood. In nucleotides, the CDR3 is TGTGCCAGCAGCCGCACGGACTCGCCCATCTACTACGAGCAGTACTTC. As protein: CASSRTDSPIYYEQYF.